The 14 T cell receptor beta chains listed next were all sequenced from one sample in a study of glioma-infiltrating T cells after dendritic cell vaccination. Clones were sequenced by immunoSEQ multiplex PCR, and TCRdb holds only the in-frame ones, with some missing. The data show just over 95,000 clones, approximately 80% seen once. Sequencing used blood, obtained before dendritic cell vaccination. The source of these receptors is a human donor with glioblastoma.

V and J are TRBV5-1 and TRBJ1-6; 7 bases are a match to TRBD1. The CDR3 totals 16 residues. Looked up from germline, CDR1 is SGHRS and CDR2 is YFSETQ. J lost 6 bases, V lost 1 base, and 7 bases had no gene match. The chain's CDR3 is CASSLNTGTVNSPLHF. CDR3 nucleotide sequence: TGCGCCAGCAGCTTGAACACCGGGACAGTTAATTCACCCCTCCACTTT. Supplemented by reference TRBV5-1 and TRBJ1-6, the full variable domain reads KAGVTQTPRYLIKTRGQQVTLSCSPISGHRSVSWYQQTPGQGLQFLFEYFSETQRNKGNFPGRFSGRQFSNSRSEMNVSTLELGDSALYLCASSLNTGTVNSPLHFGNGTRLTVT.

There are a few counts of this clone. The chain recombines TRBV18 with TRBJ2-5; possible D gene TRBD1, 5 bases. Per germline, CDR1 KGHSH and CDR2 LQKENI. V was cut by 1 base and J by 3 bases, with 9 bases left in between. CDR3 length: 14 residues. CDR3 protein: CASSPLPREETQYF. The CDR3 DNA follows: TGTGCCAGCTCACCACTTCCCAGGGAAGAGACCCAGTACTTC.

The chain has TRBV28 and TRBJ1-5; D possibly corresponds to TRBD1 (5 bases). CDR1 MDHEN and CDR2 SYDVKM come from the germline V gene. V was cut by 2 bases and J by 4 bases, with 15 bases left in between. CDR3 length: 16 residues. CDR3 in amino acids: CASSLLQGVFNQPQHF. DNA of the CDR3: TGTGCCAGCAGTTTACTCCAGGGCGTTTTTAATCAGCCCCAGCATTTT.

The chain employs TRBV4-1 and TRBJ1-1; D is undetermined. Trimming pared 5 bases from V and 1 base from J, leaving 14 bases between. The CDR3 runs to 15 residues. Germline V gene sequence: CDR1 MGHRA, CDR2 YSYEKL. CDR3 nucleotide sequence: TGCGCCAGCAGCTCTTCTTGGTTGGCGAACACTGAAGCTTTCTTT. Amino acid sequence: CASSSSWLANTEAFF.

The gene calls are TRBV4-1 and TRBJ1-1; TRBD1 is a possible D gene (5 bases). The CDR3 loop spans 15 amino acids. V lost 2 bases to trimming and J lost 1 base, with 11 bases between them. Germline V gives CDR1 MGHRA, CDR2 YSYEKL. The CDR3 DNA follows: TGCGCCAGCAGCCAATACCGGCAGGGGAACACTGAAGCTTTCTTT. Amino acid sequence: CASSQYRQGNTEAFF.

V is TRBV5-1 and J is TRBJ2-7; 7 bases align to TRBD1. This CDR3 region has 16 residues. V gave up 2 bases and J gave up 9 bases; unmatched junction bases: 17. Germline V gene data show CDR1 as SGHRS and CDR2 as YFSETQ. CDR3: CASSFGRDRVGLVQYF. For the CDR3, the DNA is TGCGCCAGCAGCTTCGGTCGAGACAGGGTAGGTTTGGTGCAGTACTTC.

This rearrangement joins TRBV6-1 to TRBJ1-3, with D perhaps matching TRBD1 (6 bases). The CDR3 has 17 residues. The V gene lost 3 bases and the J gene lost 0 bases, with 15 bases spanning the gap. CDR1 and CDR2 (germline): MNHNS, SASEGT. The CDR3 is CASSDPGQAFSGNTIYF. The CDR3 DNA reads as TGTGCCAGCAGTGACCCGGGACAAGCCTTCTCTGGAAACACCATATATTTT.

V is TRBV4-1 and J is TRBJ1-2, with 8 positions matching TRBD1. Losses at the gene ends were 1 base for V and 4 bases for J; bases not matched to a gene: 8. The CDR3 contains 16 residues. Germline assignment: CDR1 MGHRA and CDR2 YSYEKL. The CDR3 loop is CASSQVPPTGGYGYTF. The CDR3 DNA sequence: TGCGCCAGCAGCCAAGTGCCCCCCACAGGGGGCTATGGCTACACCTTC.

The chain carries TRBV10-1 and TRBJ1-1; D call uncertain. CDR3 length: 13 amino acids. V was cut by 0 bases and J by 8 bases, with 10 bases left in between. Germline values: CDR1 WNHNN, CDR2 SYGVQD (reference sequence). Here the CDR3 DNA reads TGCGCCAGCAGTGAGTCGACTATTGGGGAAGCTTTCTTT. Amino acid sequence: CASSESTIGEAFF.

The rearrangement joins TRBV6-1 to TRBJ2-3; 9 nucleotides match TRBD2. The J segment lost 4 bases and the V segment lost 4 bases, leaving 9 bases of the junction unmatched. CDR3 length: 16 amino acids. The germline V gene has CDR1 MNHNS and CDR2 SASEGT. The CDR3 region is CASSAPGGGAADTQYF. The CDR3 DNA is TGTGCCAGCAGTGCCCCCGGCGGGGGGGCGGCAGATACGCAGTATTTT.

This clone appeared a single time. The J gene is TRBJ2-1, the V gene TRBV5-4, with a tentative D call TRBD2 (6 bases). Germline CDR1 and CDR2: SGHNT and YYREEE (reference sequence). Trimming took off 0 bases at V and 9 bases at J, with 19 bases between the two ends. The CDR3 loop spans 16 amino acids. CDR3 sequence reads: CASSLEWGEPLSEQFF. CDR3 coding DNA: TGTGCCAGCAGCTTGGAGTGGGGGGAGCCTCTAAGTGAGCAGTTCTTC.

The J gene is TRBJ2-3, the V gene TRBV18; 7 bases line up with TRBD1. Germline CDR1 is KGHSH and CDR2 is LQKENI. J gave up 0 bases and V 9 bases, and 9 bases lay outside the gene matches. The CDR3 runs to 15 residues. CDR3 loop: CASFNRGSSTDTQYF. The CDR3 bases are TGTGCCAGTTTCAACAGGGGATCTAGCACAGATACGCAGTATTTT. Full variable domain (rest looked up from reference TRBV18 and TRBJ2-3): NAGVMQNPRHLVRRRGQEARLRCSPMKGHSHVYWYRQLPEEGLKFMVYLQKENIIDESGMPKERFSAEFPKEGPSILRIQQVVRGDSAAYFCASFNRGSSTDTQYFGPGTRLTVL.

The chain uses TRBV11-2 and TRBJ1-5; a possible D gene is TRBD1 (5 bases). Germline CDR1 reads SGHAT; CDR2 reads FQNNGV. The germline V and J ends were trimmed by 5 bases and 6 bases, with 20 bases remaining between them. The CDR3 is made up of 16 amino acids. The CDR3 is CASSPSPGQEGQPQHF. The DNA for the CDR3 is TGTGCCAGCAGCCCCAGCCCGGGGCAGGAGGGTCAGCCCCAGCATTTT.

The CDR3 protein is CASSFSPSEGEQYF. As DNA, the CDR3 is TGTGCCAGCAGTTTCTCCCCTTCGGAGGGTGAGCAGTACTTC. V usage is TRBV27 and J usage is TRBJ2-7, with D perhaps matching TRBD2 (6 bases). The V gene lost 3 bases and the J gene lost 7 bases, with 16 bases spanning the gap. The V gene's germline CDR1 is MNHEY and CDR2 SMNVEV (reference sequence). The CDR3 runs 14 residues.